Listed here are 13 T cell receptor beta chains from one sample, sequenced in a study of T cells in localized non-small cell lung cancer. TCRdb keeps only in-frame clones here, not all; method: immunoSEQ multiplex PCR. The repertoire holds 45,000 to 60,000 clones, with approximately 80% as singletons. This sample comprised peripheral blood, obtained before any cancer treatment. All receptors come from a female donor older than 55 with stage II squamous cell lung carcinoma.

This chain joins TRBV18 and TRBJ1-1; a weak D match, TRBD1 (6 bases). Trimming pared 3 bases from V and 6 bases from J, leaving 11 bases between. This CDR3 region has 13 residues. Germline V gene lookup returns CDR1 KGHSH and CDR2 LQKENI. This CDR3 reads CASSPKQGSEAFF. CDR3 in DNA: TGTGCCAGCTCACCGAAACAGGGCTCTGAAGCTTTCTTT.

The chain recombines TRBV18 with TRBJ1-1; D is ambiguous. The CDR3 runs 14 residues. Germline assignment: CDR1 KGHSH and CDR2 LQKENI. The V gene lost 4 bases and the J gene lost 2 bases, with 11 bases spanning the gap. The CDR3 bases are TGTGCCAGCTCACTTGGGTCATTTAACACTGAAGCTTTCTTT. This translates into CASSLGSFNTEAFF.

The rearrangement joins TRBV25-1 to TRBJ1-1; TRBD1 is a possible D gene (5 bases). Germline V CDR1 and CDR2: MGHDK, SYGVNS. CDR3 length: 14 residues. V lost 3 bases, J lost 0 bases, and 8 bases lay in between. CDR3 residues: CASSEGGVNTEAFF. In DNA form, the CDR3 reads TGTGCCAGCAGTGAGGGAGGGGTGAACACTGAAGCTTTCTTT.

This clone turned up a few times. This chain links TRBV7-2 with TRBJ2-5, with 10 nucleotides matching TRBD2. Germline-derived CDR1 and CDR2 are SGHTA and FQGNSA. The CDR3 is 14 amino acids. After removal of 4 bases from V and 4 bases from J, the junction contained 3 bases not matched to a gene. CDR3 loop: CASSSWTSGETQYF. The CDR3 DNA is TGTGCCAGCAGCTCCTGGACTAGCGGAGAGACCCAGTACTTC.

CDR3 nucleotides: TGTGCCTGGAACAGGGAGGGAGGTGAAAAACTGTTTTTT. Amino acids: CAWNREGGEKLFF. The chain has TRBV30 and TRBJ1-4, with a weak D call TRBD1 (6 bases). Germline V gives CDR1 GTSNPN, CDR2 SVGIG (reference sequence). Trimming took 4 bases from V and 7 from J, leaving 13 bases between them. This CDR3 has 13 residues.

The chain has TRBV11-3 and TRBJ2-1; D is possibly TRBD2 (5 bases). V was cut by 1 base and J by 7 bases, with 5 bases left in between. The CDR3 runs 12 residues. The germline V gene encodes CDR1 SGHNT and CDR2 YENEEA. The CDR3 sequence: CASSLAGNEQFF. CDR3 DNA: TGTGCCAGCAGCTTAGCGGGAAATGAGCAGTTCTTC.

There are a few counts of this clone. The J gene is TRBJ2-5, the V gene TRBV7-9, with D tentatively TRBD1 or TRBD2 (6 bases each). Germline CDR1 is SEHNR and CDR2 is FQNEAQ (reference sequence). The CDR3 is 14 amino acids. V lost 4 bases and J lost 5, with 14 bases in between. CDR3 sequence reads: CASSSLRGRETQYF. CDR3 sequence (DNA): TGTGCCAGCAGCTCCCTAAGGGGGAGGGAGACCCAGTACTTC.

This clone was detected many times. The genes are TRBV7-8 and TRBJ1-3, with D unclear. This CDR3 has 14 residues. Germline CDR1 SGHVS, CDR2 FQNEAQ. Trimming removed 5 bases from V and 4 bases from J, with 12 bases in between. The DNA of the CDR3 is TGTGCCAGCAGCCCGACGGGTTGGGGAAACACCATATATTTT. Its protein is CASSPTGWGNTIYF.

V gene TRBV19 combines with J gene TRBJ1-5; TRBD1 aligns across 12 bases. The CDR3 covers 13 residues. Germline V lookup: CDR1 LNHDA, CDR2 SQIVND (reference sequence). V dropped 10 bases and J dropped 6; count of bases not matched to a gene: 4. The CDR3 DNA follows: TGTGCCACCTGGGACAGGGGGCTTCAGCCCCAGCATTTT. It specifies CATWDRGLQPQHF.

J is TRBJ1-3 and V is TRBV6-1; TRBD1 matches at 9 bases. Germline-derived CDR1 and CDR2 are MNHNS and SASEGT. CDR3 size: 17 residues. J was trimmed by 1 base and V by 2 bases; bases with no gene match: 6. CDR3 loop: CASSELTGGSSGNTIYF. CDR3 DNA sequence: TGTGCCAGCAGTGAATTGACAGGGGGGAGTTCTGGAAACACCATATATTTT.

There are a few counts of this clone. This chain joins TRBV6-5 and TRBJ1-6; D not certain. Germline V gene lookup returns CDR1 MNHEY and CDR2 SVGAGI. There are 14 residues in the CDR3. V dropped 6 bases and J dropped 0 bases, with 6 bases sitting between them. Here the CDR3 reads CASSTGSYNSPLHF. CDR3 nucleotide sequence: TGTGCCAGCAGCACCGGCTCCTATAATTCACCCCTCCACTTT.

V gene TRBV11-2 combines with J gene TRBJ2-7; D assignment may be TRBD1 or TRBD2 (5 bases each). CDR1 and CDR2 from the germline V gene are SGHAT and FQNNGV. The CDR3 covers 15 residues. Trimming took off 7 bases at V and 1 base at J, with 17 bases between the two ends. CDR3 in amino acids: CASTPTGTESYEQYF. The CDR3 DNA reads TGTGCCAGCACCCCGACCGGGACGGAGTCCTACGAGCAGTACTTC.

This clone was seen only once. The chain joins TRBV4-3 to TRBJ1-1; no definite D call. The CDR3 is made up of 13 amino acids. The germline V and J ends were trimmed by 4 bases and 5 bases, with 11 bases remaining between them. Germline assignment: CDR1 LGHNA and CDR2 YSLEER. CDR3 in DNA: TGCGCCAGCAGCCTGACACAGAGGACTGAAGCTTTCTTT. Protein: CASSLTQRTEAFF.